One sample yielded the 21 T cell receptor beta chains listed below, sequenced in a study of radiotherapy plus CTLA-4 blockade in lung cancer. Libraries were prepared by immunoSEQ multiplex PCR; TCRdb keeps only in-frame clonotypes and omits some of them. This sample has fewer than 85,000 clones, with 85% to 90% found just once. Sequencing used peripheral blood, obtained from a patient treated with radiotherapy plus ipilimumab. The receptors stem from a human donor with non-small cell lung cancer who had stable disease on radiotherapy plus ipilimumab.

The V and J genes are TRBV28 and TRBJ2-1; D remains unclear. CDR1 and CDR2 from the germline V gene are MDHEN and SYDVKM. This CDR3 region has 16 residues. With 1 base removed from V and 2 bases from J, the gap between germline ends came to 12 bases. DNA for the CDR3: TGTGCCAGCAGTTTATCAACCGCCGGGCCCTACAATGAGCAGTTCTTC. This translates into CASSLSTAGPYNEQFF. Using reference TRBV28 and TRBJ2-1 for the parts outside the CDR3, the full variable domain is DVKVTQSSRYLVKRTGEKVFLECVQDMDHENMFWYRQDPGLGLRLIYFSYDVKMKEKGDIPEGYSVSREKKERFSLILESASTNQTSMYLCASSLSTAGPYNEQFFGPGTRLTVL.

The chain is built from TRBV4-2 and TRBJ2-7; D gene uncertain. The CDR3 consists of 15 residues. Trimming stripped 1 base from V and 9 bases from J, with 19 bases between. Per the germline V gene, CDR1 is LGHNA and CDR2 is YNFKEQ. CDR3 coding DNA: TGTGCCAGCAGCCAAGGGGAAGGCGGTCCGGGCTCGCAGTACTTC. Translated, it gives CASSQGEGGPGSQYF.

V usage is TRBV10-3 and J usage is TRBJ1-1, with D possibly being TRBD1 (6 bases). Germline CDR1 reads ENHRY; CDR2 reads SYGVKD. The CDR3 spans 15 residues. The V and J ends lost 1 base and 4 bases respectively, with 13 bases between them. The CDR3 DNA follows: TGTGCCATCAGTGAGTTGGGGGGCGCGGGCACTGAAGCTTTCTTT. Protein: CAISELGGAGTEAFF.

The rearrangement links TRBV7-3 to TRBJ2-3; tentative D call: TRBD1 (5 bases). This CDR3 comprises 13 residues. The V gene lost 4 bases and the J gene lost 2 bases, with 7 bases spanning the gap. CDR1 SGHTA and CDR2 FQGTGA come from the germline V gene. The CDR3 reads CASSSDTTDTQYF. The CDR3 DNA follows: TGTGCCAGCAGCTCGGACACCACAGATACGCAGTATTTT.

The chain has TRBV5-6 and TRBJ1-1, with 7 bases that match TRBD1. The V gene's germline CDR1 is SGHDT and CDR2 YYEEEE. Trimming cost V 3 bases and J 10 bases; bases outside gene matches: 9. The CDR3 sequence is 13 residues long. CDR3 residues: CASSSGQEIGAFF. The CDR3, as DNA: TGTGCCAGCAGCTCCGGACAGGAAATCGGAGCTTTCTTT.

V usage is TRBV7-9 and J usage is TRBJ2-2; 11 positions match TRBD2. The length of the CDR3 is 17 residues. Germline values: CDR1 SEHNR, CDR2 FQNEAQ (reference sequence). Trimming cost V 5 bases and J 6 bases; bases outside gene matches: 11. CDR3 sequence (DNA): TGTGCCAGCAGCCAAGGATTTAGCGGGGGGGCAGCCGGGGAGCTGTTTTTT. Amino acid sequence: CASSQGFSGGAAGELFF. Full variable domain (rest looked up from reference TRBV7-9 and TRBJ2-2): DTGVSQNPRHKITKRGQNVTFRCDPISEHNRLYWYRQTLGQGPEFLTYFQNEAQLEKSRLLSDRFSAERPKGSFSTLEIQRTEQGDSAMYLCASSQGFSGGAAGELFFGEGSRLTVL.

V is TRBV6-5 and J is TRBJ2-7, with 9 bases aligning to TRBD1. The length of the CDR3 is 14 residues. Germline V gives CDR1 MNHEY, CDR2 SVGAGI. V trimming: 6 bases; J trimming: 6 bases; junction bases outside the gene matches: 9. Here the CDR3 reads CASSARTGVREQYF. The DNA for the CDR3 is TGTGCCAGCAGCGCGCGGACAGGGGTACGCGAGCAGTACTTC.

The rearrangement uses TRBV6-6 and TRBJ1-1; weak D call: TRBD1 (5 bases). The CDR3 runs 15 residues. Per the germline V gene, CDR1 is MNHNY and CDR2 is SVGAGI (reference sequence). V was cut by 6 bases and J by 3 bases, with 17 bases left in between. CDR3 sequence reads: CASSPGQTGYTEAFF. The CDR3 DNA sequence: TGTGCCAGCAGCCCGGGGCAAACAGGATACACTGAAGCTTTCTTT.

The gene calls are TRBV7-2 and TRBJ2-5; 8 nucleotides align to TRBD2. V gave up 2 bases and J gave up 6 bases; unmatched junction bases: 8. The germline CDR1 and CDR2 sequences are SGHTA and FQGNSA. The CDR3 extends over 15 amino acids. The DNA for the CDR3 is TGTGCCAGCAGCTTAAGCGGGGGCAGCGAAAAGACCCAGTACTTC. It encodes CASSLSGGSEKTQYF.

The CDR3 loop is CASSISGRAGNIQYF. DNA for the CDR3: TGTGCCAGTAGTATCAGCGGGAGGGCCGGGAACATTCAGTACTTC. The V call is TRBV19, the J call TRBJ2-4; 10 positions agree with TRBD2. CDR1 and CDR2 from the germline V gene are LNHDA and SQIVND (reference sequence). Trimming cost V 3 bases and J 7 bases; bases outside gene matches: 6. The CDR3 spans 15 residues.

V usage is TRBV30 and J usage is TRBJ2-1; D remains ambiguous. CDR3 length: 11 residues. The germline V and J ends were trimmed by 2 bases and 6 bases, with 5 bases remaining between them. CDR1 and CDR2 (germline): GTSNPN, SVGIG (reference sequence). CDR3 sequence: CAWSSPNEQFF. The CDR3, as DNA: TGTGCCTGGAGTTCACCCAATGAGCAGTTCTTC.

The V gene is TRBV6-6, the J gene TRBJ1-4, with 8 positions matching TRBD1. This CDR3 is 15 amino acids long. Germline V gene lookup returns CDR1 MNHNY and CDR2 SVGAGI (reference sequence). J was trimmed by 4 bases and V by 7 bases; bases with no gene match: 8. For the CDR3, the DNA is TGTGCCAGCACCGATGGACAGGGCTTTAATGAAAAACTGTTTTTT. This codes for CASTDGQGFNEKLFF.

V gene TRBV6-1 combines with J gene TRBJ2-5, with D possibly being TRBD1 (5 bases). This CDR3 is built from 12 residues. V shed 5 bases and J shed 5 bases, with 9 bases lying between them. In germline, CDR1 is MNHNS, CDR2 SASEGT. The CDR3 nucleotides read TGTGCCAGCAGTCAGGGTGGGGAGACCCAGTACTTC. Translated: CASSQGGETQYF.

The CDR3 protein is CASTPDRGIRPQHF. CDR3 nucleotides: TGTGCCAGTACCCCGGACAGGGGAATAAGGCCCCAGCATTTT. The chain employs TRBV19 and TRBJ1-5, with 9 bases aligning to TRBD1. Germline CDR1 is LNHDA and CDR2 is SQIVND (reference sequence). The V segment lost 7 bases and the J segment 9 bases; nucleotides outside the gene matches: 10. The CDR3 has 14 amino acids.

The chain combines TRBV29-1 with TRBJ2-7, with 9 bases fitting TRBD2. In germline, CDR1 is SQVTM, CDR2 ANQGSEA. The CDR3 covers 17 residues. J was trimmed by 7 bases and V by 0 bases; bases with no gene match: 16. The CDR3 DNA reads as TGCAGCGTTGAAGACCAGGGGGGAGTAGCGGGAGTAGGAGAGCAGTACTTC. It codes for CSVEDQGGVAGVGEQYF.

This chain uses TRBV7-2 with TRBJ2-3; D not certain. The CDR3 totals 15 residues. Germline-derived CDR1 and CDR2 are SGHTA and FQGNSA. The V end was cut by 3 bases, the J end by 4 bases, with 14 bases between. CDR3 region: CASSFGPTPPDTQYF. CDR3 bases: TGTGCCAGCAGCTTCGGACCTACCCCCCCAGATACGCAGTATTTT.

This chain uses TRBV4-1 with TRBJ2-5; TRBD2 agrees at 16 bases. The CDR3 totals 17 residues. In germline, CDR1 is MGHRA, CDR2 YSYEKL. Trimming removed 3 bases from V and 0 bases from J; junction bases left unmatched: 1. Here the CDR3 reads CASSQGLAGGYQETQYF. Here the CDR3 DNA reads TGCGCCAGCAGCCAGGGACTAGCGGGAGGGTACCAAGAGACCCAGTACTTC.

V and J are TRBV28 and TRBJ1-6; tentative D call: TRBD1 (5 bases). Trimming stripped 6 bases from V and 0 bases from J, with 12 bases between. Germline V gene sequence: CDR1 MDHEN, CDR2 SYDVKM. This CDR3 spans 16 amino acids. Written as DNA, the CDR3 is TGTGCCAGCAGACCTTCTGACAGCTCCTATAATTCACCCCTCCACTTT. Translated: CASRPSDSSYNSPLHF. Using reference TRBV28 and TRBJ1-6 for the parts outside the CDR3, the full variable domain is DVKVTQSSRYLVKRTGEKVFLECVQDMDHENMFWYRQDPGLGLRLIYFSYDVKMKEKGDIPEGYSVSREKKERFSLILESASTNQTSMYLCASRPSDSSYNSPLHFGNGTRLTVT.

This chain uses TRBV5-1 with TRBJ2-5, with TRBD1 identical over 7 bases. The CDR3 is 15 residues long. Per the germline V gene, CDR1 is SGHRS and CDR2 is YFSETQ. The V segment lost 2 bases and the J segment 1 base; nucleotides outside the gene matches: 5. The CDR3 DNA sequence: TGCGCCAGCAGCTTAAATAGGGGGCTCCAAGAGACCCAGTACTTC. It specifies CASSLNRGLQETQYF.

The rearrangement uses TRBV19 and TRBJ1-3, with D maybe TRBD1 (6 bases). CDR1 is LNHDA, CDR2 SQIVND, per germline (reference sequence). With 6 bases removed from V and 4 bases from J, the gap between germline ends came to 10 bases. CDR3 length: 13 residues. Written as DNA, the CDR3 is TGTGCCAGTAGACGGACAGACGGAAACACCATATATTTT. Amino acid sequence: CASRRTDGNTIYF.

This chain uses TRBV5-6 with TRBJ2-3, with D tentatively TRBD2 (6 bases). Germline CDR1 reads SGHDT; CDR2 reads YYEEEE. V was cut by 4 bases and J by 2 bases, with 17 bases left in between. The CDR3 spans 16 residues. CDR3 residues: CASSPGDSRVTDTQYF. CDR3 nucleotides: TGTGCCAGCAGCCCGGGGGACTCTCGCGTCACAGATACGCAGTATTTT.